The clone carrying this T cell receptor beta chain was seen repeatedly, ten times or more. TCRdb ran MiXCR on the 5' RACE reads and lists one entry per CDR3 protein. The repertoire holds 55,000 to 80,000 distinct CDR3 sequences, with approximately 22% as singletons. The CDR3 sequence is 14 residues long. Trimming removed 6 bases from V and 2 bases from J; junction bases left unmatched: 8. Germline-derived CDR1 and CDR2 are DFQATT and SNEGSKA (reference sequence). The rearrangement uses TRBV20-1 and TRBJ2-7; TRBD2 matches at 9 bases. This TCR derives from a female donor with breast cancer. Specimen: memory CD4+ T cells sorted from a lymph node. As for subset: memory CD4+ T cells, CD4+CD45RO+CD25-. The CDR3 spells CSATNSGGTYEQYF. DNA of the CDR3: TGCAGTGCCACCAATAGCGGGGGAACCTACGAGCAGTACTTC.